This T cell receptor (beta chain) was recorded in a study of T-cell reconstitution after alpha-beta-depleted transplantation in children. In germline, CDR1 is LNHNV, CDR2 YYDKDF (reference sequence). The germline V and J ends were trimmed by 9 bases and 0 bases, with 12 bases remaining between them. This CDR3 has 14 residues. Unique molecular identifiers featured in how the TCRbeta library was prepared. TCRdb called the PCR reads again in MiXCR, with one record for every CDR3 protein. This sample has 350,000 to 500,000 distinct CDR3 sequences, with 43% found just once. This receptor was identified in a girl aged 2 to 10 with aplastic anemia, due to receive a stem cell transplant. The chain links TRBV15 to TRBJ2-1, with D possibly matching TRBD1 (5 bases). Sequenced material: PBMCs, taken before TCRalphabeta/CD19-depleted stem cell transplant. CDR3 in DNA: TGTGCCACGGGTACAAGGGGCTCCTACAATGAGCAGTTCTTC. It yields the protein CATGTRGSYNEQFF.